The sequence of this T cell receptor beta chain was determined in a study of type 1 regulatory T cells. In the study overall: This in vitro CD4 product, T-allo10, is enriched for Tr1 cells and alloantigen-specific.

In TCRdb, the reads were re-called with MiXCR into one record per CDR3 protein. The sample includes 55,000 to 65,000 distinct CDR3 sequences, less than 65% of them seen just once. This CDR3 contains 14 residues. The V gene end was trimmed by 6 bases and the J gene end by 7 bases; junction bases not matched to a gene: 9. Details on this clonotype: Its cognate antigen is unknown.

The V gene is TRBV12-3 or TRBV12-4, the J gene TRBJ2-5; 9 nucleotides align to TRBD2. What was sequenced was cultured non-Tr1 T cells, either the whole culture or a sorted T cell fraction (not recorded which). The TCR was taken from a human donor in good health. The CDR3: CASSSGTSLGTQYF. In nucleotides, the CDR3 is TGTGCCAGCAGCTCAGGGACTAGCTTGGGGACCCAGTACTTC.